The 28 T cell receptor beta chains given below trace back to one sample, sequenced in a study of blood T cell repertoires in COVID-19. Clones were read by immunoSEQ multiplex PCR, and TCRdb kept only the in-frame ones, dropping some. The sample has about 150,000 clones, more than 65% seen once; the top ten hold approximately 9.7%. The sample comprised peripheral blood. The source of these receptors is a woman aged 45-59 years with acute or convalescent COVID-19.

The chain recombines TRBV11-2 with TRBJ2-7; 8 positions agree with TRBD2. The V gene end was trimmed by 3 bases and the J gene end by 6 bases; junction bases not matched to a gene: 4. The CDR3 runs 13 residues. Germline assignment: CDR1 SGHAT and CDR2 FQNNGV. CDR3 amino acids: CASSFGSGVEQYF. The CDR3, as DNA: TGTGCCAGCAGCTTCGGTAGCGGGGTCGAGCAGTACTTC. Looking up the rest from reference TRBV11-2 and TRBJ2-7 gives the full variable domain: EAGVAQSPRYKIIEKRQSVAFWCNPISGHATLYWYQQILGQGPKLLIQFQNNGVVDDSQLPKDRFSAERLKGVDSTLKIQPAKLEDSAVYLCASSFGSGVEQYFGPGTRLTVT.

The chain joins TRBV7-3 to TRBJ2-5; D might be TRBD2 (5 bases). V was pared by 3 bases and J by 4 bases, with 15 bases between. Per germline, CDR1 SGHTA and CDR2 FQGTGA. The CDR3 covers 15 residues. The CDR3 DNA reads as TGTGCCAGCAGCTTCGGAAGAAGAGGGCTAGAGACCCAGTACTTC. Encoded protein: CASSFGRRGLETQYF.

Details on this clone: Other nucleotide sequences from this sample produce the same CDR3. The chain links TRBV19 to TRBJ1-5, with TRBD1 matching 8 bases. Trimming took 6 bases from V and 7 from J; bases not matched to a gene: 5. This CDR3 is built from 13 residues. CDR1 is LNHDA and CDR2 is SQIVND in the germline V gene (reference sequence). CDR3 amino acids: CASSGTGPQPQHF. The CDR3 nucleotides are TGTGCCAGTAGCGGGACAGGCCCCCAGCCCCAGCATTTT. The full variable domain, in which reference TRBV19 and TRBJ1-5 provide the parts outside the CDR3, is DGGITQSPKYLFRKEGQNVTLSCEQNLNHDAMYWYRQDPGQGLRLIYYSQIVNDFQKGDIAEGYSVSREKKESFPLTVTSAQKNPTAFYLCASSGTGPQPQHFGDGTRLSIL.

The genes are TRBV5-6 and TRBJ2-7; TRBD2 aligns across 9 bases. J was trimmed by 2 bases and V by 1 base; bases with no gene match: 4. The CDR3 runs to 15 residues. The germline gives CDR1 SGHDT, CDR2 YYEEEE. The CDR3 nucleotides are TGTGCCAGCAGCTTGATGTCTAGCGGGGCCTACGAGCAGTACTTC. Encoded protein: CASSLMSSGAYEQYF.

This sequence joins TRBV29-1 and TRBJ2-5; 10 nucleotides match TRBD1. The germline gives CDR1 SQVTM, CDR2 ANQGSEA. Trimming cost V 6 bases and J 1 base; bases outside gene matches: 5. The CDR3 has 14 residues. This CDR3 is CSVRRDRGQETQYF. As DNA, the CDR3 is TGCAGCGTCAGGCGGGACAGGGGCCAAGAGACCCAGTACTTC.

The chain uses TRBV19 and TRBJ1-2; no reliable D call. The CDR3 contains 16 residues. CDR1 and CDR2 (germline): LNHDA, SQIVND (reference sequence). Trimming cost V 3 bases and J 3 bases, with 17 bases left between them. This CDR3 reads CASSIQAADPYYGYTF. CDR3 sequence (DNA): TGTGCCAGTAGTATCCAGGCAGCCGATCCATACTATGGCTACACCTTC.

This chain uses TRBV7-2 with TRBJ2-5, with D hard to call. The CDR3 consists of 12 residues. Trimming stripped 5 bases from V and 5 bases from J, with 9 bases between. Germline V gene sequence: CDR1 SGHTA, CDR2 FQGNSA. This chain's CDR3 is CASSRPEETQYF. The DNA for the CDR3 is TGTGCCAGCAGCCGCCCCGAGGAGACCCAGTACTTC.

This chain uses TRBV28 with TRBJ2-1, with 12 bases matching TRBD2. The CDR3 sequence is 16 residues long. CDR1 MDHEN and CDR2 SYDVKM come from the germline V gene. The trim removed 2 bases at V and 4 bases at J, leaving 3 bases unmatched. The CDR3 loop is CASSLASGRDYNEQFF. CDR3 in DNA: TGTGCCAGCAGTTTAGCTAGCGGGAGGGATTACAATGAGCAGTTCTTC. Using reference TRBV28 and TRBJ2-1 for the parts outside the CDR3, the full variable domain is DVKVTQSSRYLVKRTGEKVFLECVQDMDHENMFWYRQDPGLGLRLIYFSYDVKMKEKGDIPEGYSVSREKKERFSLILESASTNQTSMYLCASSLASGRDYNEQFFGPGTRLTVL.

The J gene is TRBJ2-7, the V gene TRBV13; 10 bases are shared with TRBD1. Germline V gene sequence: CDR1 PRHDT, CDR2 FYEKMQ (reference sequence). The CDR3 contains 13 residues. V was pared by 5 bases and J by 3 bases, with 1 base of the junction left unmatched. The CDR3, as DNA: TGTGCCAGCAGCCGGACAGGGGGCTACGAGCAGTACTTC. Translated: CASSRTGGYEQYF.

The chain recombines TRBV7-2 with TRBJ1-2; 8 positions agree with TRBD1. The CDR3 runs to 15 residues. CDR1 and CDR2 (germline): SGHTA, FQGNSA. With V trimmed by 1 base and J by 5 bases, 6 bases remained unmatched. CDR3 coding DNA: TGTGCCAGCAGCTTAGGACGACAGGGGCTTTATGGCTACACCTTC. Protein product: CASSLGRQGLYGYTF.

The chain carries TRBV29-1 and TRBJ2-7; TRBD2 might be the D (5 bases). In germline, CDR1 is SQVTM, CDR2 ANQGSEA. The CDR3 is 13 amino acids. V was clipped by 2 bases and J by 3 bases, with 11 bases between them. This CDR3 reads CSVESGGGYEQYF. DNA for the CDR3: TGCAGCGTTGAATCGGGCGGAGGCTACGAGCAGTACTTC.

This chain links TRBV24-1 with TRBJ2-2; 9 bases agree with TRBD1. From germline, CDR1 is KGHDR and CDR2 SFDVKD. Trimming took 3 bases from V and 6 from J; bases not matched to a gene: 7. The CDR3 totals 16 residues. The CDR3 is CATSDPGQGDAGELFF. Here the CDR3 DNA reads TGTGCCACCAGTGATCCGGGACAGGGTGACGCCGGGGAGCTGTTTTTT.

This rearrangement joins TRBV10-3 to TRBJ2-1; D is ambiguous. V gave up 2 bases and J gave up 3 bases, with 5 bases separating them. The CDR3 consists of 13 residues. The germline CDR1 and CDR2 sequences are ENHRY and SYGVKD. CDR3 amino acids: CAISEADYNEQFF. As DNA, the CDR3 is TGTGCCATCAGTGAGGCAGACTACAATGAGCAGTTCTTC.

This chain connects TRBV7-8 to TRBJ1-5, with a possible D match to TRBD1 (6 bases). Germline loops: CDR1 SGHVS, CDR2 FQNEAQ. V was clipped by 5 bases and J by 6 bases, with 14 bases between them. The CDR3 is 14 residues long. CDR3 coding DNA: TGTGCCAGCAGCACAGTGGGGGGGGCTCAGCCCCAGCATTTT. As protein: CASSTVGGAQPQHF.

The V call is TRBV2, the J call TRBJ1-5; no reliable D call. Germline V gene sequence: CDR1 SNHLY, CDR2 FYNNEI. Between the trimmed V and J ends, which lost 3 bases and 6 bases, there was a span of 12 bases. This CDR3 comprises 14 residues. CDR3 loop: CASSDRSTTQPQHF. DNA of the CDR3: TGTGCCAGCAGTGACAGGTCCACAACTCAGCCCCAGCATTTT.

V usage is TRBV24-1 and J usage is TRBJ2-7, with 8 bases lining up with TRBD1. The CDR3 is made up of 12 amino acids. The V gene end was trimmed by 7 bases and the J gene end by 6 bases; junction bases not matched to a gene: 4. Germline V gives CDR1 KGHDR, CDR2 SFDVKD. This CDR3 is CATRDRGTEQYF. CDR3 nucleotides: TGTGCCACCAGAGACAGGGGAACCGAGCAGTACTTC.

V usage is TRBV27 and J usage is TRBJ2-1, with 9 nucleotides matching TRBD2. Germline V gene lookup returns CDR1 MNHEY and CDR2 SMNVEV (reference sequence). The V and J ends lost 7 bases and 6 bases, in that order; junction bases with no gene match: 10. This CDR3 has 15 amino acids. Here the CDR3 reads CASTPYGGRANEQFF. CDR3 bases: TGTGCCAGCACCCCTTATGGCGGGAGGGCCAATGAGCAGTTCTTC.

V and J are TRBV4-2 and TRBJ2-2, with D tentatively TRBD1 (5 bases). This CDR3 has 17 residues. Germline CDR1 LGHNA, CDR2 YNFKEQ. Between the trimmed V and J ends, which lost 3 bases and 3 bases, there was a span of 17 bases. CDR3: CASSQASLAGYTGELFF. CDR3 sequence (DNA): TGTGCCAGCAGCCAGGCGTCTCTCGCAGGGTACACCGGGGAGCTGTTTTTT.

The CDR3 loop is CATSSRGAGQPQHF. The CDR3 DNA is TGTGCCACCAGCAGTCGGGGGGCAGGTCAGCCCCAGCATTTT. The V and J genes are TRBV15 and TRBJ1-5, with D possibly matching TRBD1 (6 bases). The CDR3 loop spans 14 amino acids. Germline V gives CDR1 LNHNV, CDR2 YYDKDF (reference sequence). V was cut by 3 bases and J by 6 bases, with 12 bases left in between.

J is TRBJ2-2 and V is TRBV18, with D possibly matching TRBD1 (6 bases). Trimming took off 6 bases at V and 3 bases at J, with 11 bases between the two ends. CDR3 size: 14 residues. Germline CDR1 and CDR2: KGHSH and LQKENI. CDR3 in amino acids: CASSPNRDTGELFF. In DNA form, the CDR3 reads TGTGCCAGCTCTCCAAACAGGGACACCGGGGAGCTGTTTTTT.

The CDR3 DNA follows: TGCGCCAGCAGCCAAGGTCTAGGTATCGCCGGGGAGCTGTTTTTT. Protein product: CASSQGLGIAGELFF. The V gene is TRBV4-3, the J gene TRBJ2-2; no reliable D call. This CDR3 region has 15 residues. The V and J ends lost 1 base and 6 bases respectively, with 12 bases between them. Germline CDR1 is LGHNA and CDR2 is YSLEER.

The rearrangement uses TRBV4-2 and TRBJ1-2; D gene ambiguous. The germline V gene encodes CDR1 LGHNA and CDR2 YNFKEQ. With 3 bases removed from V and 3 bases from J, the gap between germline ends came to 11 bases. This CDR3 comprises 14 residues. The CDR3 DNA reads TGTGCCAGCAGCCATGGGAGCCGGGACTATGGCTACACCTTC. Translated: CASSHGSRDYGYTF.

The CDR3, as DNA: TGTGCCAGTAGTGGGGGGACCGGGACAGGGGGCCGTCACTATGGCTACACCTTC. It codes for CASSGGTGTGGRHYGYTF. The V and J genes are TRBV19 and TRBJ1-2; 12 bases agree with TRBD1. Germline CDR1 reads LNHDA; CDR2 reads SQIVND (reference sequence). V was pared by 5 bases and J by 3 bases, with 13 bases of the junction left unmatched. This CDR3 comprises 18 residues.

V is TRBV6-2 or TRBV6-3 and J is TRBJ2-1, with 7 bases that match TRBD2. V lost 2 bases to trimming and J lost 5 bases; unmatched junction nucleotides: 21. The CDR3 consists of 20 residues. Germline V CDR1 and CDR2: MNHEY, SVGEGT. The CDR3 reads CASSYGGGSSTPEGHNEQFF. CDR3 nucleotides: TGTGCCAGCAGTTACGGGGGAGGGAGCAGTACCCCCGAGGGGCACAATGAGCAGTTCTTC.

Note on this clone: Germline and junction disagree at one end, which may indicate a read error. The rearrangement uses TRBV7-4 and TRBJ1-4; the match to TRBD1 covers 7 bases. Germline CDR1 is SGHVT and CDR2 is SQSDAQ. CDR3 length: 16 amino acids. CDR3 residues: CASSFTGTATNEKLLF. CDR3 nucleotide sequence: TGTGCCAGCAGCTTTACCGGGACAGCAACTAATGAAAAACTGCTTTTT. The variable domain in full, with the rest retrieved from reference TRBV7-4 and TRBJ1-4, is GAGVSQSPRYKVAKRGRDVALRCDSISGHVTLYWYRQTLGQGSEVLTYSQSDAQRDKSGRPSGRFSAERPERSVSTLKIQRTEQGDSAVYLCASSFTGTATNEKLLFGSGTQLSVL.

The chain joins TRBV19 to TRBJ1-5; TRBD1 aligns across 8 bases. J lost 2 bases, V lost 3 bases, and 12 bases had no gene match. The CDR3 runs 18 residues. Germline CDR1 reads LNHDA; CDR2 reads SQIVND (reference sequence). The CDR3 DNA is TGTGCCAGTAGTATGACAGGGGCGGAGGGGTTGGGCAATCAGCCCCAGCATTTT. It yields the protein CASSMTGAEGLGNQPQHF.

This chain connects TRBV12-3 or TRBV12-4 to TRBJ2-7, with 8 bases that match TRBD2. The CDR3 totals 12 residues. The trim removed 6 bases at V and 6 bases at J, leaving 4 bases unmatched. Here the CDR3 DNA reads TGTGCCAGCAGGTTGCGGGGGGTCGAGCAGTACTTC. Amino acid sequence: CASRLRGVEQYF.

This clone was counted only a few times. The V gene is TRBV5-1, the J gene TRBJ2-1; 12 positions agree with TRBD2. V dropped 0 bases and J dropped 6; count of bases not matched to a gene: 1. The germline gives CDR1 SGHRS, CDR2 YFSETQ. This CDR3 spans 15 amino acids. This CDR3 is CASSLETSGGNEQFF. DNA of the CDR3: TGCGCCAGCAGCTTGGAGACTAGCGGGGGCAATGAGCAGTTCTTC.